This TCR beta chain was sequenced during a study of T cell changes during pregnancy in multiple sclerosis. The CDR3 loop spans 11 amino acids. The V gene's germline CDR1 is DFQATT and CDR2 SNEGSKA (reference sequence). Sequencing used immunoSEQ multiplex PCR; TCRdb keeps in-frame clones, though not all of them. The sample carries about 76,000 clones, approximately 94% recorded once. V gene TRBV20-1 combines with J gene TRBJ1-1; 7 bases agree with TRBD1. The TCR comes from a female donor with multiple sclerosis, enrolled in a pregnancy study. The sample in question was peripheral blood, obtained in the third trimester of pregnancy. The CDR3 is CRAGGVTEAFF. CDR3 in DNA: TGCAGAGCAGGGGGTGTCACTGAAGCTTTCTTT.